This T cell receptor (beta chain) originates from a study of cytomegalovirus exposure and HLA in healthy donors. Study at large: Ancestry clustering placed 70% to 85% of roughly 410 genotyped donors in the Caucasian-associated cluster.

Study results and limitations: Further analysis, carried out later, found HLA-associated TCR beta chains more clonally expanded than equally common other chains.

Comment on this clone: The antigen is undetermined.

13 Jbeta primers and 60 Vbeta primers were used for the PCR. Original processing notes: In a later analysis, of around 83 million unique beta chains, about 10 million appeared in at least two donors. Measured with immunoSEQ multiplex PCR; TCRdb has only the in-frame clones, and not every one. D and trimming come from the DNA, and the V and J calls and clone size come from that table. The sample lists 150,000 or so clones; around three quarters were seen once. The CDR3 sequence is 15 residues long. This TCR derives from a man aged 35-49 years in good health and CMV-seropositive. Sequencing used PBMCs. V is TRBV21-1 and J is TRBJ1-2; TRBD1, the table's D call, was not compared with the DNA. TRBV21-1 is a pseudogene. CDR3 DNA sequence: TGTGCCAGCAGCAAAGCAGGAAAGCAGGACTATGGCTACACCTTC. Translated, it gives CASSKAGKQDYGYTF.